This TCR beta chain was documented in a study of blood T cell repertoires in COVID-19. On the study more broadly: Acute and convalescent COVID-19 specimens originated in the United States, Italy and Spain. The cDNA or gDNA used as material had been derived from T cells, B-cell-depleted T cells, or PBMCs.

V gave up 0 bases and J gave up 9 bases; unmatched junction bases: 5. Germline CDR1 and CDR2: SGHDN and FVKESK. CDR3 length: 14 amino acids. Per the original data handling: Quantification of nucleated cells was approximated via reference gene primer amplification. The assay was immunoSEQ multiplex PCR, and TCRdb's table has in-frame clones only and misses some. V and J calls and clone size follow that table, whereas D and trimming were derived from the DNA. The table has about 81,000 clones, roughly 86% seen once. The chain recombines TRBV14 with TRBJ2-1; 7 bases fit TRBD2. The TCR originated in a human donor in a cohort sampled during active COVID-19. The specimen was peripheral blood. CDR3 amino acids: CASSQDWRGGEQFF. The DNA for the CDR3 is TGTGCCAGCAGCCAAGACTGGCGCGGGGGTGAGCAGTTCTTC.